This T cell receptor beta chain was captured by sequencing in a study of blood T cells in healthy people across ages. About the study: Template switching caught about one barcoded beta molecule for each two T cells.

Germline V CDR1 and CDR2: SGHTA, FQGNSA. CDR3 length: 16 amino acids. With V trimmed by 5 bases and J by 2 bases, 6 bases remained unmatched. Per sample, a minimum of 6 million PBMCs were isolated. Sample-barcoded 5' priming and a J-beta primer mix drove a second PCR of roughly 6 to 12 cycles. TCRdb passed the 5' RACE reads through MiXCR, listing each CDR3 protein once. The table includes more than 500,000 distinct CDR3 sequences, approximately 25% detected once. V usage is TRBV7-2 and J usage is TRBJ2-5; TRBD2 aligns across 12 bases. Specimen: blood. The receptor's source is a woman in her sixties or seventies in good health. CDR3 region: CASSRLAGASQETQYF. Written as DNA, the CDR3 is TGTGCCAGCAGCCGACTAGCGGGGGCTTCACAAGAGACCCAGTACTTC.